This paragraph covers one T cell receptor beta chain sequence. Per the original methods: Amplified reference gene primers provided the basis for estimating nucleated cell counts. The assay was immunoSEQ multiplex PCR, and TCRdb's table has in-frame clones only and misses some. That table supplies the V and J calls and clone size; D and trimming were determined from the DNA. This repertoire shows 150,000 to 200,000 clones, around nine tenths found once; its top ten account for approximately 4%. This record comes from a study of blood T cell repertoires in COVID-19. CDR3 length: 14 residues. V lost 1 base to trimming and J lost 4 bases, with 10 bases between them. Germline CDR1 LGHDT, CDR2 YNNKEL (reference sequence).

This sequence joins TRBV3-1 (or the pseudogene TRBV3-2) and TRBJ1-1; D unclear. Material: peripheral blood. This TCR came from a man aged 18 to 29 with active or convalescent COVID-19. This chain's CDR3 is CASSQAGISTEAFF. CDR3 nucleotides: TGTGCCAGCAGCCAAGCGGGGATATCCACTGAAGCTTTCTTT.